This T cell receptor beta chain originates from a study of OX40 agonist ivuxolimab in advanced cancers. In the study overall: Prior anti-PD-1, anti-PD-L1 or anti-CTLA-4 therapy was allowed; 40% had some.

Collection of blood occurred at baseline, at cycle 4 day 1, and at cycle 7 day 1. The data were produced by immunoSEQ multiplex PCR, yet TCRdb's version contains in-frame clones alone and is incomplete. The sample holds 65,000 to 90,000 clones, roughly 85% seen once. As regards this clone: Its matching antigen is unknown.

General study results and limits: More expanded clones were seen, on average, in CD8+ T cells than in CD4+.

Germline V gene lookup returns CDR1 KGHSH and CDR2 LQKENI. The CDR3 runs to 14 residues. V was cut by 3 bases and J by 2 bases, with 10 bases left in between. The rearrangement links TRBV18 to TRBJ1-2; D unclear. The material sequenced was CD4+ or CD8+ T cells sorted from blood, taken in a trial of the OX40 agonist ivuxolimab. This sequence was found in an adult with an advanced solid tumor such as melanoma, head and neck, liver or kidney cancer. In DNA, the CDR3 is TGTGCCAGCTCACCCCGGACGGGAAACTATGGCTACACCTTC. Amino acid sequence: CASSPRTGNYGYTF.